This T cell receptor beta chain was sequenced during a study of shared clonotypes between healthy human individuals (dated by TCRdb to 2018 to 2020). Turning to the overall study: The cohort included a few men and a couple of women between 18 and 49 years of age. For each donor, CD4 naive and CD4 memory were each run on three plates, CD8 naive on two plates, and CD8 memory on one plate. To increase sequencing depth and limit assay-specific biases, TCR repertoire library preparation and sequencing were carried out by different laboratories using diverse techniques. To estimate repertoire size and how much clonotype sharing occurs between individuals, the study deeply sequenced the blood TCR repertoires of five healthy adults. Between about 0.8 and 8.9 billion PBMCs per donor were obtained by leukapheresis.

The donors were healthy, HIV-negative adults who had no recently reported acute infections or vaccinations. All donors were Caucasian adults living in Nashville, Tennessee, USA. CD8 memory samples combined magnetically selected CD45RO+ cells with CCR7-negative CD45RA+ effector memory (TemRA) cells. Blood was obtained by leukapheresis, after which PBMCs were separated by Ficoll-Histopaque density gradient centrifugation and cryopreserved in liquid nitrogen vapor phase. Analytical flow cytometry was used to check the purity and quantity of every magnetically sorted T cell population. Each sorted fraction had its genomic DNA isolated and then quantified by UV absorbance on a Nanodrop 2000c. Reading the germline V gene gives CDR1 SGHVS and CDR2 FQNEAQ. The CDR3 numbers 13 residues from cysteine through phenylalanine. The CDR3 DNA has 39 bases and is translated from base 1. Between the V and J ends, shortened by 6 bases and 6 bases respectively, the junction contains 14 bases.

What the research found in general, with its limitations: Because the study included a small number of donors, the genetic and exposure-history diversity represented was limited. About 4.5% of naive CD4, 3.5% of naive CD8, 2.3% of memory CD4, and 0.35% to 0.5% of memory CD8 clonotypes were shared across several donors. Compared with non-shared clonotypes, clonotypes shared by all four sorted-subset donors had higher generation probabilities. Sampling was restricted to blood, and TCR repertoires in tissue are likely to differ from TCR repertoires in blood. Pairwise subsampling led to the expectation that sequencing depth would affect the degree of clonotype sharing among donors. Naive subsets generally had larger estimated clonotype richness than memory subsets did. Even with the large sequencing depth, rarefaction of the sorted-subset datasets indicated that sequencing was incomplete.

TCR CDR3 regions were amplified from genomic DNA by multiplex PCR using the deep immunoSEQ assay. Genomic DNA extracted from each cell subset was distributed evenly over all wells of several immunoSEQ 96-well plates, and each plate served as one replicate. For sorted subsets, roughly 200 ng of genomic DNA, equivalent to tens of thousands of T cell genomes, went into each replicate PCR. The purified libraries were quantified using a Qubit 3.0 fluorometer, sized with a Bioanalyzer 2100, and then quantified again using the KAPA Library Quantification kit. Every immunoSEQ 96-well plate was sequenced on a separate single-read 150-cycle Illumina NextSeq 550 flow cell. As for the authors' bioinformatics: The immunoSEQ output contained only junctional sequences without quality scores, so filtering could not match that applied to full-length reads. Sequences were annotated with PyIR, a Python wrapper for IgBLAST v1.9, and V/J genes and CDR3 were assigned using IMGT germline references. Any read was removed if the V/J assignment was weak (E-value above 1e-6), the CDR3 was missing, or the read contained stop codons, out-of-frame junctions, or ambiguous translated residues. V3J clonotypes were defined as sequences sharing an identical inferred V gene, J gene, and CDR3 amino acid sequence. The percentage overlap between two repertoires was calculated by dividing the number of shared unique clonotypes by the size of the smaller repertoire. RTK rarefaction, the Chao1 estimator, and Recon v2.1 estimates of unobserved clonotypes were used to assess repertoire richness. Generation probabilities were computed with OLGA for all TCRbeta clonotypes obtained by the gDNA method from several donors. TCRdb limited this immuneACCESS table to in-frame rearrangements with V and J called. A share of clones is missing; checked studies link under half to unresolved V genes, and the rest is unexplained. The D gene and trimming were derived from the DNA, and the V and J assignments and clone size from that table. Across this sample there are about 380,000 clones, with roughly 96% seen only once. The top ten clones comprise more than 0.3% of the sample.

Comments on this clone: The antigen it binds to is not known. Within one base of it there is no much larger clone, and no base qualities were kept.

The chain couples TRBV7-8 to TRBJ1-2; the D region possibly corresponds to TRBD1 (5 bases align). Specimen: memory CD8+ T cells sorted from blood. The sample's cell subset or site label, decoded: CD45RO+ cells pooled with CCR7-negative TemRA cells. The source of this sequence is a man aged 30 to 39 in good health. The DNA sequence follows: TGTGCCAGCAGAACCACAGGCATTCATGGCTACACCTTC. Protein translation: CASRTTGIHGYTF.